Shown below are 32 T cell receptor beta chains from a single sample sequenced in a study of T-cell memory formation after mild COVID-19. TCRdb passed the 5' RACE reads through MiXCR, listing each CDR3 protein once. The data contain 450,000 or so distinct CDR3 sequences, 20% to 25% of them singletons. Input material: PBMCs or a T cell subset sorted from them (not recorded which). The receptors derive from an adult woman who had mild COVID-19 (a few samples of this study predate the infection). Cell type and time point are not known.

J is TRBJ2-7 and V is TRBV5-1; 9 bases map to TRBD1. This CDR3 has 14 residues. V was pared by 5 bases and J by 3 bases, with 6 bases of the junction left unmatched. Germline-derived CDR1 and CDR2 are SGHRS and YFSETQ. The CDR3 DNA reads as TGCGCCAGCAGTACCGGGACAGGGTACTACGAGCAGTACTTC. It encodes CASSTGTGYYEQYF.

The rearrangement uses TRBV10-3 and TRBJ2-1; D is possibly TRBD2 (7 bases). From germline, CDR1 is ENHRY and CDR2 SYGVKD. The V end lost 6 bases, the J end lost 2 bases, and 11 bases lay between the germline ends. CDR3 length equals 14 residues. The CDR3 spells CAIREGGTYNEQFF. The CDR3 DNA sequence: TGTGCCATCAGGGAGGGGGGGACCTACAATGAGCAGTTCTTC.

This clonotype has only a few counts. This chain joins TRBV30 and TRBJ2-7, with 7 bases that match TRBD2. The CDR3 is 12 amino acids. V dropped 4 bases and J dropped 6; count of bases not matched to a gene: 6. CDR1 is GTSNPN and CDR2 is SVGIG in the germline V gene (reference sequence). The CDR3 region is CAWKRDALEQYF. The CDR3 bases are TGTGCCTGGAAGCGGGATGCCCTCGAGCAGTACTTC. The variable domain in full, with the rest retrieved from reference TRBV30 and TRBJ2-7, is SQTIHQWPATLVQPVGSPLSLECTVEGTSNPNLYWYRQAAGRGLQLLFYSVGIGQISSEVPQNLSASRPQDRQFILSSKKLLLSDSGFYLCAWKRDALEQYFGPGTRLTVT.

This clonotype was detected only a few times. This chain connects TRBV4-2 to TRBJ1-1; D is ambiguous. CDR1 and CDR2 (germline): LGHNA, YNFKEQ. This CDR3 comprises 16 residues. V dropped 0 bases and J dropped 1 base, with 12 bases sitting between them. Here the CDR3 reads CASSQDWSKKNTEAFF. Here the CDR3 DNA reads TGTGCCAGCAGCCAAGATTGGTCTAAGAAGAACACTGAAGCTTTCTTT.

This sequence joins TRBV5-1 and TRBJ2-3, with TRBD2 matching over 8 bases. This CDR3 spans 12 amino acids. The V gene end was trimmed by 7 bases and the J gene end by 4 bases; junction bases not matched to a gene: 2. Germline loops: CDR1 SGHRS, CDR2 YFSETQ. The CDR3 sequence: CASGLAPDTQYF. As DNA, the CDR3 is TGCGCCAGCGGACTAGCCCCAGATACGCAGTATTTT.

This chain connects TRBV12-3 or TRBV12-4 to TRBJ1-5; weak D call: TRBD1 (5 bases). With 3 bases removed from V and 7 bases from J, the gap between germline ends came to 16 bases. The CDR3 loop spans 15 amino acids. CDR3 residues: CASSFGGESGQPQHF. In DNA form, the CDR3 reads TGTGCCAGCAGTTTTGGGGGGGAATCAGGGCAGCCCCAGCATTTT.

The V and J genes are TRBV24-1 and TRBJ1-4; 10 nucleotides match TRBD1. From germline, CDR1 is KGHDR and CDR2 SFDVKD. This CDR3 has 16 amino acids. With V trimmed by 6 bases and J by 7 bases, 10 bases remained unmatched. Here the CDR3 DNA reads TGTGCCACCAGTCCGCACCCGGGACAGGGGATTGAAAAACTGTTTTTT. This encodes CATSPHPGQGIEKLFF.

The rearrangement joins TRBV9 to TRBJ2-7; a possible D gene is TRBD2 (6 bases). Trimming removed 0 bases from V and 2 bases from J, with 12 bases in between. The CDR3 has 15 residues. The germline gives CDR1 SGDLS, CDR2 YYNGEE. The DNA for the CDR3 is TGTGCCAGCAGCGTAGGGGGGGAGAGGCCCTACGAGCAGTACTTC. It codes for CASSVGGERPYEQYF. The full variable domain, in which reference TRBV9 and TRBJ2-7 provide the parts outside the CDR3, is DSGVTQTPKHLITATGQRVTLRCSPRSGDLSVYWYQQSLDQGLQFLIQYYNGEERAKGNILERFSAQQFPDLHSELNLSSLELGDSALYFCASSVGGERPYEQYFGPGTRLTVT.

The chain links TRBV5-6 to TRBJ1-2; D gene uncertain. The CDR3 has 13 residues. V lost 0 bases to trimming and J lost 7 bases, with 10 bases between them. CDR1 is SGHDT and CDR2 is YYEEEE in the germline V gene. In DNA form, the CDR3 reads TGTGCCAGCAGCTTGGCCACAGCGTCTGGCTACACCTTC. Translated: CASSLATASGYTF.

This clonotype was recorded a few times. The chain employs TRBV7-9 and TRBJ1-1; unclear D gene. CDR3 length equals 14 residues. V was cut by 6 bases and J by 4 bases, with 15 bases left in between. Germline CDR1 SEHNR, CDR2 FQNEAQ (reference sequence). The CDR3 loop reads CASSPGQISTEAFF. The CDR3 nucleotides read TGTGCCAGCAGTCCCGGGCAGATAAGCACTGAAGCTTTCTTT.

V usage is TRBV9 and J usage is TRBJ2-1, with D maybe TRBD1 (5 bases). The CDR3 sequence is 14 residues long. The germline V gene encodes CDR1 SGDLS and CDR2 YYNGEE. Trimming left V 3 bases short and J 4 bases short, with 11 bases between. This chain's CDR3 is CASSAFPGYNEQFF. DNA for the CDR3: TGTGCCAGCAGCGCCTTCCCAGGGTACAATGAGCAGTTCTTC. The whole variable domain, filled in from reference TRBV9 and TRBJ2-1, reads DSGVTQTPKHLITATGQRVTLRCSPRSGDLSVYWYQQSLDQGLQFLIQYYNGEERAKGNILERFSAQQFPDLHSELNLSSLELGDSALYFCASSAFPGYNEQFFGPGTRLTVL.

The V gene is TRBV6-5, the J gene TRBJ2-3, with 10 bases fitting TRBD1. The germline V gene has CDR1 MNHEY and CDR2 SVGAGI. The CDR3 length is 15 residues. V lost 2 bases and J lost 4; bases outside the gene matches: 3. The CDR3, as DNA: TGTGCCAGCAGTTACCGGGACAGGGGCGCAGATACGCAGTATTTT. Residues: CASSYRDRGADTQYF.

This chain joins TRBV7-9 and TRBJ2-6; the D is unclear. This CDR3 contains 16 residues. The V end lost 4 bases, the J end lost 1 base, and 11 bases lay between the germline ends. The germline gives CDR1 SEHNR, CDR2 FQNEAQ (reference sequence). CDR3 DNA sequence: TGTGCCAGCAGCTCCTTAACAGTTTCTGGGGCCAACGTCCTGACTTTC. Protein: CASSSLTVSGANVLTF.

The chain couples TRBV6-5 to TRBJ2-4; D remains unclear. Germline-derived CDR1 and CDR2 are MNHEY and SVGAGI. There are 15 residues in the CDR3. V lost 6 bases and J 0 bases, leaving 12 bases between the germline ends. CDR3 in amino acids: CASSPDGLAKNIQYF. CDR3 in DNA: TGTGCCAGCAGCCCAGACGGTCTAGCCAAAAACATTCAGTACTTC.

The chain carries TRBV12-3 or TRBV12-4 and TRBJ2-3, with 10 bases aligning to TRBD1. There are 16 residues in the CDR3. Losses at the gene ends were 6 bases for V and 2 bases for J; bases not matched to a gene: 8. The DNA for the CDR3 is TGTGCCAGCAGCCCGCAGGGGACAGGGGACACAGATACGCAGTATTTT. Amino acids: CASSPQGTGDTDTQYF.

This clonotype was picked up a small number of times. The rearrangement links TRBV7-3 to TRBJ2-5; D may be TRBD2 (6 bases). The CDR3 contains 13 residues. V was trimmed by 2 bases and J by 7 bases, leaving 11 bases between them. The V gene's germline CDR1 is SGHTA and CDR2 FQGTGA. The CDR3 loop is CASSLWEEATQYF. DNA for the CDR3: TGTGCCAGCAGCTTATGGGAGGAGGCGACCCAGTACTTC.

This rearrangement joins TRBV29-1 to TRBJ2-3; 7 positions match TRBD2. Germline V CDR1 and CDR2: SQVTM, ANQGSEA. The CDR3 is 17 residues long. The V and J ends lost 3 bases and 9 bases, in that order; junction bases with no gene match: 21. The CDR3 is CSVDDPWEGRGKDTQYF. The CDR3 region has the DNA TGCAGCGTTGATGATCCTTGGGAGGGCCGGGGGAAGGACACGCAGTATTTT.

This clonotype appeared a few times. The V call is TRBV4-3, the J call TRBJ2-5; 14 bases are a match to TRBD2. This CDR3 contains 16 residues. V was pared by 1 base and J by 5 bases, with 3 bases of the junction left unmatched. CDR1 and CDR2 from the germline V gene are LGHNA and YSLEER. In nucleotides, the CDR3 is TGCGCCAGCAGCCAAGGACTAGCGGGAGGGGGTGAGACCCAGTACTTC. Amino acid sequence: CASSQGLAGGGETQYF.

V gene TRBV29-1 combines with J gene TRBJ2-2; 7 nucleotides agree with TRBD2. Germline V lookup: CDR1 SQVTM, CDR2 ANQGSEA. This CDR3 is 15 amino acids long. Unmatched junction bases numbered 6, after V lost 3 bases and J lost 2 bases. The CDR3 nucleotides are TGCAGCGTTGATAGTGCGGGAGTTAACACCGGGGAGCTGTTTTTT. Its translation: CSVDSAGVNTGELFF.

The genes are TRBV4-1 and TRBJ1-5; D is unresolved. CDR1 and CDR2 (germline): MGHRA, YSYEKL. V lost 0 bases to trimming and J lost 1 base, with 7 bases between them. The CDR3 is 15 amino acids. In DNA, the CDR3 is TGCGCCAGCAGCCAAGAGGTCCGGAGCAATCAGCCCCAGCATTTT. Translation: CASSQEVRSNQPQHF.

The genes are TRBV11-1 and TRBJ1-1; D uncertain. This CDR3 has 12 residues. Trimming stripped 3 bases from V and 7 bases from J, with 9 bases between. The V gene's germline CDR1 is SGHAT and CDR2 FQDESV (reference sequence). CDR3 sequence: CASSFYGREAFF. The CDR3 nucleotides are TGTGCCAGCAGCTTTTACGGACGTGAAGCTTTCTTT.

This clonotype has only one observation. The chain recombines TRBV7-9 with TRBJ1-1, with D hard to call. From germline, CDR1 is SEHNR and CDR2 FQNEAQ (reference sequence). This CDR3 is built from 14 residues. V dropped 5 bases and J dropped 2 bases, with 12 bases sitting between them. The CDR3 spells CASSRSALNTEAFF. In DNA form, the CDR3 reads TGTGCCAGCAGCCGTAGCGCCCTTAACACTGAAGCTTTCTTT.

This chain uses TRBV7-2 with TRBJ2-3; the D gene is possibly TRBD1 (5 bases). Germline V gene sequence: CDR1 SGHTA, CDR2 FQGNSA. The CDR3 sequence is 16 residues long. V was shortened by 4 bases and J by 2 bases, with 16 bases between the two germline ends. In DNA, the CDR3 is TGTGCCAGCAGCTCTACGGGCAGGACATACACAGATACGCAGTATTTT. Its translation is CASSSTGRTYTDTQYF.

The chain couples TRBV9 to TRBJ2-1; TRBD2 agrees at 7 bases. V lost 0 bases and J lost 8; bases outside the gene matches: 8. Germline V lookup: CDR1 SGDLS, CDR2 YYNGEE. The CDR3 has 15 amino acids. CDR3 sequence reads: CASSVGGAGKDEQFF. CDR3 DNA sequence: TGTGCCAGCAGCGTAGGAGGAGCGGGGAAGGATGAGCAGTTCTTC.

This clonotype was counted once. CDR3: CASSQFGGASSYEQYF. In nucleotides, the CDR3 is TGCGCCAGCAGCCAGTTTGGGGGCGCGTCCTCCTACGAGCAGTACTTC. This chain links TRBV4-3 with TRBJ2-7; D might be TRBD1 (6 bases). The CDR3 is made up of 16 amino acids. Germline CDR1 reads LGHNA; CDR2 reads YSLEER. Trimming left V 3 bases short and J 0 bases short, with 15 bases between.

This clonotype was seen more than once but under ten times. The genes are TRBV7-9 and TRBJ2-4; a possible D gene is TRBD2 (6 bases). V was pared by 5 bases and J by 6 bases, with 17 bases between. The germline CDR1 and CDR2 sequences are SEHNR and FQNEAQ (reference sequence). The CDR3 runs 15 residues. CDR3 sequence (DNA): TGTGCCAGCAGCCCACTGGTGGAGGGCAGAAACATTCAGTACTTC. As protein: CASSPLVEGRNIQYF.

This clonotype was recorded a few times. The chain recombines TRBV12-3 or TRBV12-4 with TRBJ1-1; D not certain. V lost 11 bases and J 3 bases, leaving 22 bases between the germline ends. The CDR3 is made up of 15 amino acids. The CDR3 sequence is CASFGGIFGDTEAFF. In DNA, the CDR3 is TGTGCCTCTTTTGGCGGGATCTTTGGAGACACTGAAGCTTTCTTT.

This clonotype turned up a few times. The chain uses TRBV2 and TRBJ1-1; a weak D match, TRBD1 (5 bases). Deletions cut 8 bases from V and 5 bases from J, with 21 bases between. The CDR3 sequence is 15 residues long. CDR1 SNHLY and CDR2 FYNNEI come from the germline V gene. CDR3 in amino acids: CASLGYTGPGTEAFF. The CDR3 DNA is TGTGCCAGCTTGGGATATACAGGTCCGGGTACTGAAGCTTTCTTT.

This clonotype has only a few counts. This chain uses TRBV9 with TRBJ2-1; possibly TRBD2 for D (5 bases). Germline V lookup: CDR1 SGDLS, CDR2 YYNGEE. The CDR3 extends over 15 amino acids. V shed 2 bases and J shed 6 bases, with 15 bases lying between them. The CDR3 DNA is TGTGCCAGCAGCGTTTCCCTAACGGGGAGCAATGAGCAGTTCTTC. It encodes CASSVSLTGSNEQFF.

The chain employs TRBV29-1 and TRBJ1-1, with TRBD1 matching over 7 bases. The V gene's germline CDR1 is SQVTM and CDR2 ANQGSEA. V was clipped by 7 bases and J by 0 bases; unmatched bases: 8. The CDR3 runs to 14 residues. Here the CDR3 DNA reads TGCAGCGGCACACAGGGGCCCTTGAACACTGAAGCTTTCTTT. Its protein is CSGTQGPLNTEAFF.

The chain joins TRBV12-3 or TRBV12-4 to TRBJ2-1; TRBD2 matches 8 bases. The CDR3 totals 13 residues. V was pared by 11 bases and J by 4 bases, with 7 bases of the junction left unmatched. Here the CDR3 reads CASGREAYNEQFF. The CDR3 DNA sequence: TGTGCCTCGGGGCGGGAGGCTTACAATGAGCAGTTCTTC.

The rearrangement joins TRBV20-1 to TRBJ2-7, with a weak D call TRBD2 (5 bases). The germline gives CDR1 DFQATT, CDR2 SNEGSKA (reference sequence). The V and J ends lost 6 bases and 3 bases respectively, with 9 bases between them. This CDR3 contains 11 residues. CDR3 in DNA: TGCAGTGCAATCGAGGGCTACGAGCAGTACTTC. Translation gives CSAIEGYEQYF.